The 11 T cell receptor beta chains reported below all come from one sample, sequenced in a study of blood T cells in healthy people across ages. With a J-beta primer mix and a sample-barcoded 5' primer, a second PCR ran about 6 to 11 cycles. TCRdb re-analysed the 5' RACE reads in MiXCR, keeping a single row per CDR3 protein. The sample contains more than 900,000 distinct CDR3 sequences, under 30% of which appear only once. This sample also appeared in a second study, on T cells of mothers and their children.

The sample taken for sequencing was blood. These receptors came from a girl aged 2 to 9 in good health.

This clonotype showed up just a few times. The chain is built from TRBV20-1 and TRBJ2-5; no reliable D call. The CDR3 sequence is 15 residues long. With 0 bases removed from V and 1 base from J, the gap between germline ends came to 12 bases. Germline V gene data show CDR1 as DFQATT and CDR2 as SNEGSKA (reference sequence). This chain's CDR3 is CSARDEWTGQETQYF. The CDR3 region has the DNA TGCAGTGCTAGAGATGAATGGACCGGCCAAGAGACCCAGTACTTC.

This clonotype was detected only a few times. J is TRBJ1-5 and V is TRBV29-1, with no clear D. Trimming stripped 4 bases from V and 4 bases from J, with 14 bases between. The CDR3 is 14 residues long. The V gene's germline CDR1 is SQVTM and CDR2 ANQGSEA. The CDR3 DNA is TGCAGCGTTGTTTTGGATACACTTAATCAGCCCCAGCATTTT. This translates into CSVVLDTLNQPQHF.

V is TRBV18 and J is TRBJ1-6; D not resolved. Germline values: CDR1 KGHSH, CDR2 LQKENI. The CDR3 runs to 15 residues. The V end lost 5 bases, the J end lost 0 bases, and 8 bases lay between the germline ends. The CDR3 reads CASSDESSYNSPLHF. The CDR3 DNA reads TGTGCCAGCTCAGACGAAAGCTCCTATAATTCACCCCTCCACTTT.

This chain uses TRBV28 with TRBJ1-2; D not resolved. The germline V gene encodes CDR1 MDHEN and CDR2 SYDVKM. The length of the CDR3 is 15 residues. V dropped 1 base and J dropped 6 bases, with 15 bases sitting between them. The CDR3 reads CASSLSYLGRDGYTF. In DNA form, the CDR3 reads TGTGCCAGCAGTTTATCTTACCTAGGAAGGGATGGCTACACCTTC.

The chain is built from TRBV7-9 and TRBJ1-3, with D maybe TRBD1 (6 bases). This CDR3 comprises 19 residues. Trimming removed 5 bases at V and 4 bases at J, with 27 bases between. Germline CDR1 SEHNR, CDR2 FQNEAQ (reference sequence). The DNA for the CDR3 is TGTGCCAGCAGCGTCCCGGAGGCCCCCGGGGGCGCGAAGGGAAACACCATATATTTT. Protein: CASSVPEAPGGAKGNTIYF.

This clonotype occurred once. The V gene is TRBV13, the J gene TRBJ1-2, with D possibly TRBD1 on 6 matching bases. V gave up 5 bases and J gave up 6 bases, with 13 bases separating them. CDR1 and CDR2 from the germline V gene are PRHDT and FYEKMQ (reference sequence). The CDR3 contains 13 residues. CDR3 sequence reads: CASSTGIPNGYTF. The CDR3 DNA is TGTGCCAGCAGCACAGGGATCCCAAATGGCTACACCTTC.

This clonotype was seen a few times. This chain joins TRBV7-9 and TRBJ2-5; no clear D gene. Near its end, the DNA agrees better with TRBJ2-7, so the J call may be wrong. The CDR3 loop spans 13 amino acids. Germline loops: CDR1 SEHNR, CDR2 FQNEAQ (reference sequence). DNA of the CDR3: TGTGCCAGCAGCCCTAACCGTGCCTACGAGCAGTACTTC. It encodes CASSPNRAYEQYF.

The rearrangement uses TRBV6-2 or TRBV6-3 and TRBJ2-7; 8 bases agree with TRBD1. The J call may be mistaken, given a closer DNA end match to TRBJ2-5. This CDR3 comprises 15 residues. The germline gives CDR1 MNHEY, CDR2 SVGEGT. The CDR3 reads CASRDRDRRRETQYF. CDR3 bases: TGTGCCAGCAGGGACAGGGATCGGAGGAGAGAGACCCAGTACTTC.

The chain employs TRBV12-3 or TRBV12-4 and TRBJ2-3, with 7 bases lining up with TRBD2. This CDR3 comprises 15 residues. Trimming removed 3 bases from V and 6 bases from J; junction bases left unmatched: 9. The CDR3 DNA follows: TGTGCCAGCAGTTTCTACCGGGGGGTTCAGGATACGCAGTATTTT. Translation gives CASSFYRGVQDTQYF.

The chain couples TRBV12-3 or TRBV12-4 to TRBJ1-4, with TRBD1 identical over 7 bases. CDR3 length: 15 amino acids. V lost 7 bases, J lost 4 bases, and 9 bases stayed unmatched. In DNA, the CDR3 is TGTGCCAGCACTTCCCCGGGACAGCTTAATGAAAAACTGTTTTTT. Protein: CASTSPGQLNEKLFF.

The rearrangement links TRBV27 to TRBJ2-1, with D perhaps matching TRBD1 (6 bases). The CDR3 has 14 residues. Germline-derived CDR1 and CDR2 are MNHEY and SMNVEV (reference sequence). V gave up 5 bases and J gave up 7 bases, with 15 bases separating them. The CDR3 sequence is CASSTGTAWNEQFF. CDR3 coding DNA: TGTGCCAGCAGTACAGGGACGGCGTGGAATGAGCAGTTCTTC.